Presented here are 14 T cell receptor beta chains from one specimen sequenced in a study of T cells in Graves' hyperthyroidism and ophthalmopathy. Amplified regions were TCR beta CDR3 sequences from RNA transcripts. During a first-round RT-PCR of the TCR CDR3, the HTBI primer set was used. TCRdb reprocessed the multiplex PCR reads via MiXCR and lists one record per CDR3 protein. The top ten hold about two fifths of the sample, which has 480,000 or so distinct CDR3 sequences, approximately 48% seen once. What was sequenced was peripheral blood or thyroid tissue (not recorded which). Source of these receptors: an adult woman with Graves' disease, either hyperthyroidism or ophthalmopathy (not recorded which).

The V and J genes are TRBV7-8 and TRBJ2-7; TRBD1 agrees at 10 bases. J gave up 7 bases and V 1 base, and 10 bases lay outside the gene matches. The CDR3 sequence is 16 residues long. CDR1 is SGHVS, CDR2 FQNEAQ, per germline. DNA for the CDR3: TGTGCCAGCAGCTTAGGGGGAGACAGGGGGCTCAATGAGCAGTACTTC. This translates into CASSLGGDRGLNEQYF.

This clonotype occurred many times. The chain combines TRBV20-1 with TRBJ1-1, with unresolved D. Germline loops: CDR1 DFQATT, CDR2 SNEGSKA (reference sequence). This CDR3 has 14 amino acids. V was cut by 0 bases and J by 1 base, with 9 bases left in between. As DNA, the CDR3 is TGCAGTGCTAGAGACCCCGGCACGAACACTGAAGCTTTCTTT. Its translation: CSARDPGTNTEAFF.

Note on this clonotype: A read error is possible here, since a much larger clone lies one base away. The rearrangement links TRBV2 to TRBJ2-5; 15 nucleotides align to TRBD2. Germline loops: CDR1 SNHLY, CDR2 FYNNEI. The CDR3 has 16 amino acids. The DNA of the CDR3 is TGTGCCAGCAGTTACGGACTAGCGGGAGGGCGAGAGACCCATTACTTC. Protein: CASSYGLAGGRETHYF.

This clonotype was seen at least ten times. The CDR3 DNA follows: TGTGCCAGCAGCTTAGTTTTTAGCGAAAGCTCCTACGAGCAGTACTTC. This sequence encodes CASSLVFSESSYEQYF. This sequence joins TRBV7-8 and TRBJ2-7, with D maybe TRBD2 (5 bases). This CDR3 is built from 16 residues. V gave up 1 base and J gave up 0 bases, with 13 bases separating them. Germline values: CDR1 SGHVS, CDR2 FQNEAQ.

The V and J genes are TRBV2 and TRBJ2-5; 7 nucleotides match TRBD1. This CDR3 region has 15 residues. The germline gives CDR1 SNHLY, CDR2 FYNNEI. The V gene end was trimmed by 4 bases and the J gene end by 5 bases; junction bases not matched to a gene: 10. The CDR3: CASSARVGGGETQYF. CDR3 coding DNA: TGTGCCAGCAGTGCCCGCGTAGGGGGCGGGGAGACCCAGTACTTC.

This clonotype was seen once. In DNA form, the CDR3 reads TGTGCCAGTAGCAGGGGACAGGGGATTAATGAGCAGTTCTTC. Translation gives CASSRGQGINEQFF. V gene TRBV19 combines with J gene TRBJ2-1; TRBD1 matches 10 bases. CDR1 LNHDA and CDR2 SQIVND come from the germline V gene (reference sequence). There are 14 residues in the CDR3. The junction had 6 bases not matched to a gene; V was cut back by 6 bases and J by 7 bases.

This clonotype was seen more than once but under ten times. The J gene is TRBJ2-5, the V gene TRBV15; D is perhaps TRBD1 (5 bases). The CDR3 sequence is 12 residues long. CDR1 and CDR2 (germline): LNHNV, YYDKDF (reference sequence). V was cut by 7 bases and J by 1 base, with 7 bases left in between. The CDR3 loop is CATNQGQETQYF. The CDR3, as DNA: TGTGCCACCAACCAGGGCCAAGAGACCCAGTACTTC.

J is TRBJ1-1 and V is TRBV20-1, with 7 bases identical to TRBD1. The junction had 4 bases not matched to a gene; V was cut back by 2 bases and J by 1 base. Germline CDR1 and CDR2: DFQATT and SNEGSKA (reference sequence). This CDR3 region has 14 residues. This chain's CDR3 is CSARNRGSNTEAFF. The CDR3 region has the DNA TGCAGTGCTAGAAACAGGGGATCGAACACTGAAGCTTTCTTT.

The V call is TRBV14, the J call TRBJ1-4, with a tentative D call TRBD1 (5 bases). Germline lookup yields CDR1 SGHDN and CDR2 FVKESK. The V end lost 3 bases, the J end lost 6 bases, and 11 bases lay between the germline ends. The CDR3 length is 14 residues. CDR3 sequence reads: CASSHGTSYEKLFF. Here the CDR3 DNA reads TGTGCCAGCAGCCACGGGACCTCGTATGAAAAACTGTTTTTT.

Only a few counts were recorded for this clonotype. V and J are TRBV19 and TRBJ1-1; D ambiguous. CDR1 and CDR2 from the germline V gene are LNHDA and SQIVND (reference sequence). The CDR3 covers 15 residues. V was cut by 4 bases and J by 0 bases, with 12 bases left in between. CDR3 loop: CASSSSGAMNTEAFF. The CDR3 nucleotides read TGTGCCAGTAGTAGCTCTGGAGCCATGAACACTGAAGCTTTCTTT.

The chain links TRBV13 to TRBJ1-2; D is undetermined. CDR1 and CDR2 (germline): PRHDT, FYEKMQ (reference sequence). Trimming pared 5 bases from V and 4 bases from J, leaving 17 bases between. The CDR3 spans 15 residues. As DNA, the CDR3 is TGTGCCAGCAGCAAGACGGGGTCTCTCACCTATGGCTACACCTTC. Protein product: CASSKTGSLTYGYTF.

The gene calls are TRBV4-1 and TRBJ1-4; D is unclear. Trimming cost V 4 bases and J 0 bases, with 15 bases left between them. Germline V gene data show CDR1 as MGHRA and CDR2 as YSYEKL. The CDR3 is 17 residues long. Written as DNA, the CDR3 is TGCGCCAGCAGCCCTATGGGAAGAGACACAACTAATGAAAAACTGTTTTTT. Translation: CASSPMGRDTTNEKLFF.

This clonotype was counted at least ten times. The chain links TRBV5-5 to TRBJ1-4; no clear D gene. Trimming pared 2 bases from V and 3 bases from J, leaving 8 bases between. This CDR3 comprises 14 residues. Germline-derived CDR1 and CDR2 are SGHKS and YYEKEE (reference sequence). Here the CDR3 DNA reads TGTGCCAGCAGCTTCACAGCAGCTAATGAAAAACTGTTTTTT. Translated: CASSFTAANEKLFF. The whole variable domain, remainder taken from reference TRBV5-5 and TRBJ1-4, is DAGVTQSPTHLIKTRGQQVTLRCSPISGHKSVSWYQQVLGQGPQFIFQYYEKEERGRGNFPDRFSARQFPNYSSELNVNALLLGDSALYLCASSFTAANEKLFFGSGTQLSVL.

This clonotype was recorded a few times. The chain joins TRBV11-2 to TRBJ2-7; perhaps TRBD1 as D (6 bases). Per the germline V gene, CDR1 is SGHAT and CDR2 is FQNNGV. This CDR3 contains 12 residues. Trimming removed 5 bases at V and 9 bases at J, with 14 bases between. The CDR3 bases are TGTGCCAGCAGCACACGACAGGTTGGGCAGTACTTC. This gives the protein CASSTRQVGQYF.